The 29 T cell receptor beta chains below come from one sample, sequenced in a study of beta chain features in type 1 diabetes. The sequenced template was cDNA made from the entire isolated RNA. Clones were read by immunoSEQ multiplex PCR, and TCRdb kept only the in-frame ones, dropping some. The sample has hundreds of thousands of clones; 13% are singletons. Study-level findings and limits: Shorter TCRB CDR3s, moderately but significantly so, were found in Type 1 diabetes patients in all four CD4+ subsets.

No antigens are known for them. The material sequenced was naive CD4+ T cells from blood. These receptors originate from a man younger than 30 with type 1 diabetes.

The chain is built from TRBV29-1 and TRBJ1-2; D not resolved. Germline V CDR1 and CDR2: SQVTM, ANQGSEA. This CDR3 contains 12 residues. V lost 7 bases, J lost 0 bases, and 9 bases lay in between. The CDR3 loop is CSAGRANYGYTF. The CDR3 nucleotides are TGCAGCGCGGGGAGAGCTAACTATGGCTACACCTTC. The variable domain in full, completed from reference TRBV29-1 and TRBJ1-2, reads SAVISQKPSRDICQRGTSLTIQCQVDSQVTMMFWYRQQPGQSLTLIATANQGSEATYESGFVIDKFPISRPNLTFSTLTVSNMSPEDSSIYLCSAGRANYGYTFGSGTRLTVV.

The gene calls are TRBV9 and TRBJ2-5; TRBD2 matches 14 bases. Germline CDR1 and CDR2: SGDLS and YYNGEE. The CDR3 runs 17 residues. V was clipped by 3 bases and J by 1 base; unmatched bases: 5. CDR3 sequence (DNA): TGTGCCAGCAGCGCCGGGACTAGCGGGGGCCTCCAAGAGACCCAGTACTTC. It encodes CASSAGTSGGLQETQYF.

Note on this clone: The junction differs from germline at one of its ends, possibly a read error. This chain links TRBV6-6 with TRBJ1-2, with D possibly matching TRBD1 (6 bases). This CDR3 is 14 amino acids long. Germline V gene sequence: CDR1 MNHNY, CDR2 SVGAGI (reference sequence). CDR3 sequence reads: CASSYSIEMGGRSF. CDR3 coding DNA: TGTGCCAGCAGTTACTCGATTGAGATGGGGGGCCGCTCCTTC.

This clone turned up a few times. The chain carries TRBV7-8 and TRBJ2-7, with 9 nucleotides matching TRBD1. This CDR3 region has 14 residues. J lost 6 bases, V lost 4 bases, and 7 bases had no gene match. CDR1 and CDR2 (germline): SGHVS, FQNEAQ. CDR3 region: CASSSDRGGFEQYF. The CDR3 DNA reads as TGTGCCAGCAGCTCAGACAGGGGGGGATTCGAGCAGTACTTC.

The chain has TRBV25-1 and TRBJ1-1; 11 bases are a match to TRBD1. Germline-derived CDR1 and CDR2 are MGHDK and SYGVNS. V shed 3 bases and J 4 bases; nucleotides not matched to a gene: 7. The CDR3 loop spans 16 amino acids. DNA for the CDR3: TGTGCCAGCAGTGACCCCGGGACAGGGGGTAGCACTGAAGCTTTCTTT. It is translated as CASSDPGTGGSTEAFF.

This clone has just a few counts. Written as DNA, the CDR3 is TGTGCCAGCAGCTCCTATCAAACCAATCAGCCCCAGCATTTT. It codes for CASSSYQTNQPQHF. The genes are TRBV5-6 and TRBJ1-5; D uncertain. V was pared by 3 bases and J by 3 bases, with 10 bases between. The CDR3 sequence is 14 residues long. Germline loops: CDR1 SGHDT, CDR2 YYEEEE.

The CDR3 sequence: CAWCSSSGNTIYF. In DNA form, the CDR3 reads TGTGCCTGGTGCTCAAGCTCTGGAAACACCATATATTTT. This rearrangement joins TRBV30 to TRBJ1-3; D is ambiguous. The V end lost 5 bases, the J end lost 0 bases, and 8 bases lay between the germline ends. Germline CDR1 and CDR2: GTSNPN and SVGIG (reference sequence). The CDR3 spans 13 residues. Looking up the rest from reference TRBV30 and TRBJ1-3 gives the full variable domain: SQTIHQWPATLVQPVGSPLSLECTVEGTSNPNLYWYRQAAGRGLQLLFYSVGIGQISSEVPQNLSASRPQDRQFILSSKKLLLSDSGFYLCAWCSSSGNTIYFGEGSWLTVV.

This clone was counted only a few times. V gene TRBV2 combines with J gene TRBJ1-1; no definite D call. Between the trimmed V and J ends, which lost 4 bases and 3 bases, there was a span of 9 bases. Per germline, CDR1 SNHLY and CDR2 FYNNEI. The CDR3 length is 13 residues. The CDR3 nucleotides read TGTGCCAGCAGTGTTCAGGATTACACTGAAGCTTTCTTT. Amino acids: CASSVQDYTEAFF.

This clone came up a few times. This chain links TRBV13 with TRBJ1-3, with D uncertain. Trimming removed 4 bases at V and 3 bases at J, with 4 bases between. Germline values: CDR1 PRHDT, CDR2 FYEKMQ (reference sequence). The CDR3 spans 12 residues. The CDR3: CASSSHGNTIYF. The CDR3 nucleotides are TGTGCCAGCAGCTCCCATGGAAACACCATATATTTT.

This clone was found once. The chain couples TRBV18 to TRBJ2-3; D possibly corresponds to TRBD1 (5 bases). Deletions cut 5 bases from V and 2 bases from J, with 11 bases between. The CDR3 is 14 amino acids. Germline V lookup: CDR1 KGHSH, CDR2 LQKENI. This CDR3 reads CASSSRTHTDTQYF. DNA for the CDR3: TGTGCCAGCTCAAGTAGGACACACACAGATACGCAGTATTTT.

In nucleotides, the CDR3 is TGTGCCAGCAGTTCCTCGGCCTATGGCTACACCTTC. Its translation is CASSSSAYGYTF. The chain recombines TRBV28 with TRBJ1-2; no definite D call. The CDR3 runs to 12 residues. V lost 4 bases and J lost 4, with 7 bases in between. Looked up from germline, CDR1 is MDHEN and CDR2 is SYDVKM.

This clone was observed a few times. V is TRBV5-1 and J is TRBJ2-1, with 7 positions matching TRBD1. CDR3 length: 14 amino acids. The J segment lost 5 bases and the V segment lost 0 bases, leaving 2 bases of the junction unmatched. Per the germline V gene, CDR1 is SGHRS and CDR2 is YFSETQ. The CDR3 coding sequence is TGCGCCAGCAGCTTGGGGGACAGCAACAATGAGCAGTTCTTC. Encoded protein: CASSLGDSNNEQFF. Full variable domain (remainder filled in from reference TRBV5-1 and TRBJ2-1): KAGVTQTPRYLIKTRGQQVTLSCSPISGHRSVSWYQQTPGQGLQFLFEYFSETQRNKGNFPGRFSGRQFSNSRSEMNVSTLELGDSALYLCASSLGDSNNEQFFGPGTRLTVL.

This clone turned up a few times. V and J are TRBV5-1 and TRBJ1-4, with no clear D. The V gene's germline CDR1 is SGHRS and CDR2 YFSETQ. The CDR3 loop spans 14 amino acids. V lost 2 bases to trimming and J lost 4 bases, with 9 bases between them. This chain's CDR3 is CASSFDQRNEKLFF. The CDR3, as DNA: TGCGCCAGCAGCTTCGACCAGCGTAATGAAAAACTGTTTTTT.

This clone was observed a handful of times. V usage is TRBV5-6 and J usage is TRBJ1-3; 9 bases agree with TRBD1. CDR1 is SGHDT, CDR2 YYEEEE, per germline. J gave up 2 bases and V 3 bases, and 6 bases lay outside the gene matches. The CDR3 contains 16 residues. CDR3 in DNA: TGTGCCAGCAGCTCCGGACAGGGGTACCCTGGAAACACCATATATTTT. Amino acid sequence: CASSSGQGYPGNTIYF. Together with reference TRBV5-6 and TRBJ1-3, the CDR3 gives the full variable domain: DAGVTQSPTHLIKTRGQQVTLRCSPKSGHDTVSWYQQALGQGPQFIFQYYEEEERQRGNFPDRFSGHQFPNYSSELNVNALLLGDSALYLCASSSGQGYPGNTIYFGEGSWLTVV.

This clone was recorded a few times. This chain joins TRBV28 and TRBJ2-7; D is perhaps TRBD2 (5 bases). CDR3 length equals 14 residues. V was pared by 2 bases and J by 3 bases, with 11 bases between. Germline values: CDR1 MDHEN, CDR2 SYDVKM. CDR3 region: CASSLGGPIYEQYF. DNA of the CDR3: TGTGCCAGCAGTTTAGGAGGACCCATCTACGAGCAGTACTTC.

This clone has a handful of counts. The chain recombines TRBV2 with TRBJ2-5; D call uncertain. The V end lost 4 bases, the J end lost 5 bases, and 8 bases lay between the germline ends. The CDR3 contains 12 residues. Germline loops: CDR1 SNHLY, CDR2 FYNNEI. In DNA form, the CDR3 reads TGTGCCAGCAGTGTTTCTAGTGAGACCCAGTACTTC. Amino acids: CASSVSSETQYF.

This clone was detected only a few times. This chain joins TRBV6-5 and TRBJ1-5, with 8 positions matching TRBD1. Trimming took 4 bases from V and 1 from J; bases not matched to a gene: 3. Germline V CDR1 and CDR2: MNHEY, SVGAGI. The CDR3 has 15 residues. The CDR3 region is CASSWGTGSNQPQHF. In DNA, the CDR3 is TGTGCCAGCAGTTGGGGGACAGGAAGCAATCAGCCCCAGCATTTT.

This sequence joins TRBV9 and TRBJ2-7; 8 nucleotides match TRBD2. CDR1 is SGDLS and CDR2 is YYNGEE in the germline V gene. The V and J ends lost 0 bases and 5 bases, in that order; junction bases with no gene match: 10. This CDR3 has 16 residues. CDR3 loop: CASSVGLRGVDHEQYF. The CDR3 coding sequence is TGTGCCAGCAGCGTAGGCTTGCGGGGGGTTGACCACGAGCAGTACTTC.

This chain links TRBV10-1 with TRBJ2-1; 12 nucleotides align to TRBD2. The germline CDR1 and CDR2 sequences are WNHNN and SYGVQD (reference sequence). The CDR3 spans 17 residues. Losses at the gene ends were 0 bases for V and 4 bases for J; bases not matched to a gene: 4. This CDR3 is CASSESGLAGGYNEQFF. The CDR3, as DNA: TGCGCCAGCAGTGAGTCCGGGCTAGCGGGGGGGTACAATGAGCAGTTCTTC.

The rearrangement uses TRBV4-2 and TRBJ1-1; no definite D call. The CDR3 loop spans 13 amino acids. CDR1 LGHNA and CDR2 YNFKEQ come from the germline V gene. The V end lost 6 bases, the J end lost 1 base, and 9 bases lay between the germline ends. The DNA for the CDR3 is TGTGCCAGCAGAGGACGGGAGAACACTGAAGCTTTCTTT. As protein: CASRGRENTEAFF.

This clone was detected only a few times. The chain joins TRBV2 to TRBJ2-1, with 10 bases identical to TRBD2. The germline gives CDR1 SNHLY, CDR2 FYNNEI. The length of the CDR3 is 14 residues. V trimming: 3 bases; J trimming: 6 bases; junction bases outside the gene matches: 2. The CDR3, as DNA: TGTGCCAGCAGTGACAGCGGGGGGGCCAATGAGCAGTTCTTC. This translates into CASSDSGGANEQFF.

The chain joins TRBV6-5 to TRBJ2-5; TRBD2 agrees at 9 bases. Germline CDR1 is MNHEY and CDR2 is SVGAGI. This CDR3 is 16 amino acids long. V dropped 3 bases and J dropped 4; count of bases not matched to a gene: 9. CDR3 in amino acids: CASSYNSGGMGETQYF. CDR3 DNA: TGTGCCAGCAGTTATAATAGCGGGGGAATGGGAGAGACCCAGTACTTC.

This clone was counted between two and nine times. This sequence joins TRBV15 and TRBJ1-6; D may be TRBD1 (6 bases). There are 15 residues in the CDR3. V was trimmed by 3 bases and J by 3 bases, leaving 9 bases between them. In germline, CDR1 is LNHNV, CDR2 YYDKDF (reference sequence). The CDR3 nucleotides are TGTGCCACCAGCAGCCGACAGGACTATAATTCACCCCTCCACTTT. Its protein product is CATSSRQDYNSPLHF.

V and J are TRBV5-4 and TRBJ2-1; 9 bases align to TRBD1. Germline V gene data show CDR1 as SGHNT and CDR2 as YYREEE (reference sequence). V dropped 3 bases and J dropped 5; count of bases not matched to a gene: 0. The CDR3 is 13 residues long. Here the CDR3 reads CASSWTGDNEQFF. The CDR3 nucleotides are TGTGCCAGCAGCTGGACAGGGGACAATGAGCAGTTCTTC.

The chain has TRBV12-5 and TRBJ1-6, with unresolved D. The V and J ends lost 3 bases and 7 bases respectively, with 4 bases between them. The V gene's germline CDR1 is LGHNT and CDR2 FRNRAP. CDR3 length equals 12 residues. In DNA, the CDR3 is TGTGCTAGTGGTTTCATAAATTCACCCCTCCACTTT. Its protein is CASGFINSPLHF.

The chain has TRBV29-1 and TRBJ2-4; D might be TRBD1 or TRBD2, each matching 6 bases. V was trimmed by 7 bases and J by 1 base, leaving 11 bases between them. Germline CDR1 SQVTM, CDR2 ANQGSEA. The CDR3 sequence is 13 residues long. The CDR3: CSAGAGAKNIQYF. Written as DNA, the CDR3 is TGCAGCGCGGGGGCTGGGGCCAAAAACATTCAGTACTTC.

This chain connects TRBV2 to TRBJ2-7, with unresolved D. Germline CDR1 and CDR2: SNHLY and FYNNEI. The ends were cut back, 4 bases at V and 6 bases at J, with 10 bases in the middle. The CDR3 consists of 12 residues. The CDR3 loop is CASSVLGREQYF. The CDR3 DNA reads as TGTGCCAGCAGTGTTCTAGGGCGCGAGCAGTACTTC.

This clone appeared a few times. The gene calls are TRBV2 and TRBJ2-3; D is undetermined. The CDR3 extends over 16 amino acids. Germline CDR1 SNHLY, CDR2 FYNNEI. V gave up 6 bases and J gave up 2 bases, with 18 bases separating them. The CDR3, as DNA: TGTGCCAGCAGACCGGACGCAATCGTATCCACAGATACGCAGTATTTT. This codes for CASRPDAIVSTDTQYF.

The genes are TRBV14 and TRBJ2-1; 12 bases line up with TRBD2. The ends lost 2 bases at V and 0 bases at J; junction bases unmatched: 2. This CDR3 comprises 17 residues. Germline-derived CDR1 and CDR2 are SGHDN and FVKESK. The DNA for the CDR3 is TGTGCCAGCAGCCAAAGGACTAGCGGGAACTCCTACAATGAGCAGTTCTTC. Its protein product is CASSQRTSGNSYNEQFF.